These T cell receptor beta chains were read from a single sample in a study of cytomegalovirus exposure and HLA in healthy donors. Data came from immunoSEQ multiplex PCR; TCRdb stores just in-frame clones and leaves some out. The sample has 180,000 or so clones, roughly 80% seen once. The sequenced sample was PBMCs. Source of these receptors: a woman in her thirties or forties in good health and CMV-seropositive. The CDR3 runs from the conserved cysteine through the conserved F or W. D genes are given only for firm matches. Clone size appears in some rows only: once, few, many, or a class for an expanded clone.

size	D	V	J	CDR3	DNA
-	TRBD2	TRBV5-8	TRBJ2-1	CASSFSGVSYNEQFF	TGTGCCAGCAGCTTTAGCGGGGTCTCCTACAATGAGCAGTTCTTC
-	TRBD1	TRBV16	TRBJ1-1	CASSAGEGAPPNTEAFF	TGTGCCAGCAGCGCCGGTGAGGGGGCGCCACCGAACACTGAAGCTTTCTTT
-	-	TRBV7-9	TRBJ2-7	CASSSGDSVYEQYF	TGTGCCAGCAGCTCCGGGGATTCCGTCTACGAGCAGTACTTC
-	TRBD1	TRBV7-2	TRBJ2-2	CASSLAGTGNTGELFF	TGTGCCAGCAGCTTAGCCGGGACAGGGAACACCGGGGAGCTGTTTTTT
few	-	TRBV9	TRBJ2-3	CASSKRTVTDTQYF	TGTGCCAGCAGCAAACGGACTGTCACAGATACGCAGTATTTT
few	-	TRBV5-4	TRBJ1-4	CASSLGQSNEKLFF	TGTGCCAGCAGCTTGGGACAAAGTAATGAAAAACTGTTTTTT
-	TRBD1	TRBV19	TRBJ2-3	CASRDRGSPSTDTQYF	TGTGCCAGCAGGGACAGGGGGTCCCCTAGCACAGATACGCAGTATTTT
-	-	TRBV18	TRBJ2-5	CASSPGRESRKQETQYF	TGTGCCAGCTCACCAGGGCGGGAATCGAGGAAACAAGAGACCCAGTACTTC
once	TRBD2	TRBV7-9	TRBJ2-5	CASSPSPTSAHF	TGTGCCAGCAGCCCGTCCCCGACTAGCGCGCACTTC
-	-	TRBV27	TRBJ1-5	CASSVTGGGQPQHF	TGTGCCAGCAGTGTTACGGGGGGCGGACAGCCCCAGCATTTT
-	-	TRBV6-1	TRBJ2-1	CASRRSEGLNEQFF	TGTGCCAGCAGGAGAAGCGAAGGACTCAATGAGCAGTTCTTC
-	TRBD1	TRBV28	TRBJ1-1	CASSPPGQTNTEAFF	TGTGCCAGCAGTCCCCCGGGACAGACGAACACTGAAGCTTTCTTT
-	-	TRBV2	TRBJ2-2	CASSASQTTGELFF	TGTGCCAGCAGTGCATCTCAGACAACCGGGGAGCTGTTTTTT
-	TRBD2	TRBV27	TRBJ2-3	CASRREAGTDTQYF	TGTGCCAGCAGACGGGAGGCGGGCACAGATACGCAGTATTTT
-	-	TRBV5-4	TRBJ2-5	CASSLTGPGGETQYF	TGTGCCAGCAGCTTGACAGGCCCGGGTGGAGAGACCCAGTACTTC
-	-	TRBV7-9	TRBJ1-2	CASSLFEQGLYGYTF	TGTGCCAGCAGCTTATTCGAGCAGGGATTGTATGGCTACACCTTC
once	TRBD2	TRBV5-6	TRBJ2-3	CASSLKFGGGIDTQYF	TGTGCCAGCAGCTTGAAGTTTGGGGGGGGAATAGATACGCAGTATTTT
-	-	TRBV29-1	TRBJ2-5	CSVDGVETQVTQYF	TGCAGCGTTGACGGTGTGGAGACTCAAGTGACCCAGTACTTC
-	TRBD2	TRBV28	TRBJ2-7	CASKFPGGLDVREQYF	TGTGCCAGCAAGTTCCCGGGGGGACTAGATGTCCGCGAGCAGTACTTC
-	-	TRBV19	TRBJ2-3	CASSISQGGTDTQYF	TGTGCCAGTAGTATTTCACAGGGAGGGACAGATACGCAGTATTTT
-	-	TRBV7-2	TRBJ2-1	CASSKQGQSIYNEQFF	TGTGCCAGCAGCAAACAGGGACAATCGATCTACAATGAGCAGTTCTTC
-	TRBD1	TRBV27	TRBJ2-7	CASRDRAYEQYF	TGTGCCAGCAGGGACAGGGCTTACGAGCAGTACTTC
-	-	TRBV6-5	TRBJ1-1	CASSGYREGPTEAFF	TGTGCCAGCAGTGGCTACAGGGAAGGTCCCACTGAAGCTTTCTTT
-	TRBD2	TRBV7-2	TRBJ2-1	CASSLILAGGRNEQFF	TGTGCCAGCAGCTTGATACTAGCGGGAGGAAGAAATGAGCAGTTCTTC
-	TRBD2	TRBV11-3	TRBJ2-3	CASSRNSGRGTDTQYF	TGTGCCAGCAGCCGAAATAGCGGGAGGGGCACAGATACGCAGTATTTT
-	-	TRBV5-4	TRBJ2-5	CASSLVGQGHKQTQYF	TGTGCCAGCAGCTTGGTTGGGCAGGGTCACAAGCAGACCCAGTACTTC
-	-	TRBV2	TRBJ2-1	CASRWGGSGNEQFF	TGTGCCAGCAGGTGGGGGGGCTCGGGCAATGAGCAGTTCTTC
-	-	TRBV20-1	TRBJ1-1	CSALDISAFF	TGCAGTGCCCTGGACATCTCGGCTTTCTTT
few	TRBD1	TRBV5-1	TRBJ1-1	CASSLQTGVNTEAFF	TGCGCCAGCAGCTTACAGACAGGGGTGAACACTGAAGCTTTCTTT
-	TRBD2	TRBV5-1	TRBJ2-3	CASSYVSGRTDTQYF	TGCGCCAGCAGCTATGTTAGCGGGAGAACAGATACGCAGTATTTT
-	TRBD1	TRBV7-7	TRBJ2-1	CASSLYPDRAGNEQFF	TGTGCTAGCAGCTTATATCCGGACAGGGCTGGCAATGAGCAGTTCTTC
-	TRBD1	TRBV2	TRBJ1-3	CASREQGAPGNTIYF	TGTGCCAGCAGGGAACAGGGGGCGCCTGGAAACACCATATATTTT
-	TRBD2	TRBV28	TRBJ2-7	CASSPPGLAAEQYF	TGTGCCAGCAGTCCACCGGGACTAGCTGCCGAGCAGTACTTC